This T cell receptor (beta chain) derives from a study of CD8 T cells in ankylosing spondylitis (TCRdb year 2017). Regarding the study in general: T cell receptor beta repertoires were profiled in healthy donors and ankylosing spondylitis patients so that disease-linked TCR variants could be found. In total, the full study cohort was made up of over a hundred healthy donors and roughly 27 ankylosing spondylitis patients. Peripheral blood was sampled, and synovial fluid was additionally collected from ankylosing spondylitis patients.

The sample holds a few counts of this clonotype. What this receptor recognizes is not known. No much larger clone exists at a distance of one base, and base qualities are not known. This sample was sequenced with an Illumina HiSeq 2500. Quantitative 5'-RACE with molecular barcodes was the method used to prepare the TCR beta libraries. In the source study's methods: A new computational method, built on a probabilistic model of VDJ rearrangement, was used to identify disease-linked TCR variants. TCRdb handled the public reads itself, with Q25 trimming in fastp and clone calling in MiXCR, and kept productive beta chains. Duplicate CDR3 protein sequences are folded into a single record with the most common DNA and genes. TCRdb, not the original authors, processed these V and J calls. Present in this sample are roughly 490,000 distinct CDR3 sequences, roughly 5.2% of which were seen just once. The biggest ten clones account for 3.5% of the sample.

General study outcomes and caveats: Significant enrichment of the disease-linked clones was reported in matched synovial fluid samples from ankylosing spondylitis patients. The disease-linked clones showed a CD8+ phenotype and occurred at relatively low frequencies in peripheral blood. Some motif variants had previously been reported in the synovial fluid and blood of reactive arthritis patients, which suggests shared mechanisms of disease initiation. A TCR beta motif made up of eight highly homologous amino acid variants appeared to be characteristic of blood from ankylosing spondylitis patients.

The CDR3 holds 15 amino acids from the cysteine to the phenylalanine. Kept here is only the CDR3 DNA, which spans 45 bases and is read in frame from base 1. CDR1 and CDR2, looked up from the germline V gene, are SGHRS and YFSETQ. Trimming takes 4 bases from V and 9 bases from J, and the germline ends sit 17 bases apart. The TCR was taken from a male donor with ankylosing spondylitis. The chain is made from TRBV5-1 and TRBJ1-6; no D gene call is confident. Sequenced input: blood, either unsorted or a sorted T cell fraction (not recorded which). The DNA is TGCGCCAGCAGCCTTCGCTCAAAAGGAATTTCACCCCTCCACTTT. This codes for CASSLRSKGISPLHF.